This T cell receptor beta chain appears in the sequencing data of a study of cytomegalovirus exposure and HLA in healthy donors. A remark on this clone: Antigen specificity is unknown.

Study-wide findings and caveats: As a later analysis revealed, the rate of TCR association differed by HLA locus, with DRB1 most and HLA-C fewest. Per published accounts, TCR beta sequences correctly predicted the HLA-A and HLA-B alleles of most subjects.

The CDR3 covers 14 residues. In germline, CDR1 is SGHRS, CDR2 YFSETQ. Trimming stripped 0 bases from V and 0 bases from J, with 6 bases between. The PCR used 60 Vbeta and 13 Jbeta primers. The method was immunoSEQ multiplex PCR; TCRdb's version includes in-frame clones alone and lacks a portion of them. Here the sample spans fewer than 130,000 clones, about 79% being singletons. The TCR sequence derives from a man aged 50 to 59 in good health and CMV-seropositive. The chain employs TRBV5-1 and TRBJ2-5, with D hard to call. Sample: PBMCs. CDR3 coding DNA: TGCGCCAGCAGCTTGGTACAGAACCAAGAGACCCAGTACTTC. Amino acid sequence: CASSLVQNQETQYF.